The clone carrying this T cell receptor beta chain came up a few times. Its antigen is still unknown. Trimming took 0 bases from V and 0 from J, leaving 11 bases between them. Germline assignment: CDR1 LGHNA and CDR2 YSLEER. The CDR3 has 16 amino acids. This record comes from a study of beta chain features in type 1 diabetes. Study summary: Analysis included 100 million to 140 million sorted cells drawn from all samples.

The whole isolated RNA underwent reverse transcription, so sequencing captured expressed TCRB transcripts. Generated by immunoSEQ multiplex PCR, the TCRdb table keeps only in-frame clones and is missing some. The sample has a few hundred thousand clones, around 20% seen once. Study results and caveats: TCRB CDR3 length was moderately but significantly reduced in all four CD4+ subsets of Type 1 diabetes patients.

The J gene is TRBJ2-5, the V gene TRBV4-3, with D hard to call. The sequencing input was naive CD4+ T cells from blood. This TCR derives from a woman aged 18-35 years in good health. The CDR3 coding sequence is TGCGCCAGCAGCCAAGATCTTAACAAGTACCAAGAGACCCAGTACTTC. It translates to CASSQDLNKYQETQYF.